Sequencing of this T cell receptor (beta chain) was carried out in a study of beta chain features in type 1 diabetes. The study, taken as a whole, reports: Moderate but significant shortening of TCRB CDR3s was recorded in all four CD4+ subsets from Type 1 diabetes patients. Reads derived from cDNA could over-represent cells showing high TCR expression.

Remarks on this clone: Its matching antigen is unknown.

V was trimmed by 0 bases and J by 4 bases, leaving 6 bases between them. Germline CDR1 is SGHNT and CDR2 is YYREEE (reference sequence). This CDR3 is 13 amino acids long. Sequenced material consisted of expressed TCRB transcripts (all of the isolated RNA was reverse transcribed). Each sample of naive, central memory or regulatory T cells had, on average, roughly 3.6 million reads. Sequencing was performed with immunoSEQ multiplex PCR; in TCRdb, only in-frame clones are kept and a portion is missing. The sample yields approximately 170,000 clones, more than 60% seen once. Sequencing was done on a sample of naive CD4+ T cells from blood. The chain joins TRBV5-4 to TRBJ2-3; tentative D call: TRBD1 (5 bases). The origin of this receptor is a man under 40 with type 1 diabetes. The CDR3 coding sequence is TGTGCCAGCAGCTTGGAACAGGCAGATACGCAGTATTTT. Its protein is CASSLEQADTQYF.